The clone carrying this TCR beta chain showed up just a few times. Sorted cells numbering roughly 20,000 to 1,000,000, with 10%, 30% or 50% RNA, yielded the naive CD8 libraries. Trimming shortened V by 2 bases and J by 0 bases, and 8 bases separated the two germline ends. This CDR3 contains 13 residues. In germline, CDR1 is GTSNPN, CDR2 SVGIG (reference sequence). MiXCR, run by TCRdb on the PCR reads, gives a single entry per CDR3 protein. The sample contains nearly 650,000 distinct CDR3 sequences, about 25% of which appear only once. This specimen belongs to a study of molecular identifiers for immune sequencing clone quantification.

This receptor was taken from a human donor in good health. Some libraries in this study had Jurkat cell RNA spiked in. Source material: naive CD8+ T cells from blood, with Jurkat cell RNA spiked in. Stated subset: FACS-sorted CD8+CD4-CCR7+CD45RA+ naive T cells. This rearrangement joins TRBV30 to TRBJ2-7, with a possible D match to TRBD2 (5 bases). The CDR3 region has the DNA TGTGCCTGGAGTCCTGGGAGCTCCTACGAGCAGTACTTC. Its protein product is CAWSPGSSYEQYF.